This entry describes one TCR beta chain. These data are taken from a study of blood T cell repertoires in COVID-19. Background on the study: COVID-19 samples, acute and convalescent, were from the United States, Italy and Spain.

The CDR3 contains 13 residues. The V end was cut by 5 bases, the J end by 4 bases, with 10 bases between. From germline, CDR1 is MNHEY and CDR2 SVGAGI. The protocol was immunoSEQ multiplex PCR, while the TCRdb copy is restricted to in-frame clones and leaves out a portion. Of tens of thousands of clones detected, more than 80% appear once; the ten largest clones hold under 5%. Input material: peripheral blood. V and J are TRBV6-5 and TRBJ2-3, with a possible D match to TRBD1 (5 bases). The origin of this receptor is a woman between 65 and 79 years old with acute or convalescent COVID-19. The CDR3 nucleotides read TGTGCCAGCAGTCGCCCAGGGCCAGATACGCAGTATTTT. Translating gives CASSRPGPDTQYF.